A selection of T cell receptor beta chains follows, all from one sample in a study of blood T cells in healthy people across ages. TCRdb reprocessed the 5' RACE reads via MiXCR and lists one record per CDR3 protein. This table holds hundreds of thousands of distinct CDR3 sequences, approximately 29% found once. Sequenced input: blood. The source is a woman of 80 years or more in good health. The CDR3 runs from the conserved cysteine through the conserved F or W. A D gene is named only where the DNA matches it firmly. Rows may omit the clone size; those that give it use once, few, many or a size class.

cdr3_nt cdr3_aa clone_size j_call d_call v_call
TGCAGTGCTAGAGATGAAGAGAGCGGGGGGCCAGATACGCAGTATTTT CSARDEESGGPDTQYF NA TRBJ2-3 TRBD2 TRBV20-1
TGCGCCAGCAGTCGGGACAACACTAACTATGGCTACACCTTC CASSRDNTNYGYTF NA TRBJ1-2 NA TRBV5-1
TGTGCCAGCAGTACCCGGGCAGCCTCTAGCACAGATACGCAGTATTTT CASSTRAASSTDTQYF many TRBJ2-3 NA TRBV28
TGTGCCAGCAGTTCGCCGGGACTAGCGCTAACAGATACGCAGTATTTT CASSSPGLALTDTQYF NA TRBJ2-3 TRBD2 TRBV6-5
TGTGCCAGCAGCACCGAGGGCAATCAGCCCCAGCATTTT CASSTEGNQPQHF NA TRBJ1-5 NA TRBV7-2
TGTGCCAGCAGCCCCCCCTCCGCTTTCTTT CASSPPSAFF NA TRBJ1-1 NA TRBV7-9
TGCGCCAGCAGCCAAGATCCGGCAGCCTCCTACGAGCAGTACTTC CASSQDPAASYEQYF NA TRBJ2-7 NA TRBV4-1
TGTGCCAGCTCTAGGGGGGAAACTGAAGCTTTCTTT CASSRGETEAFF NA TRBJ1-1 NA TRBV6-5
TGCAGTGCCCGTGCCGGGACTAGCGGGGGAGCCGAGACCCAGTACTTC CSARAGTSGGAETQYF many TRBJ2-5 TRBD2 TRBV20-1
TGTGCCAGCAGCTTGACTAGCTTACCCGGGACCCAGTACTTC CASSLTSLPGTQYF few TRBJ2-5 NA TRBV5-6
TGTGCCAGCAGCTTAGCTAGCGGGAGCGACCGATACGAGCAGTACTTC CASSLASGSDRYEQYF NA TRBJ2-7 TRBD2 TRBV7-9
TGCGCCAGCAGCTGGGGGAGTGGGAATGAGCAGTTCTTC CASSWGSGNEQFF NA TRBJ2-1 NA TRBV5-1
TGCGCCAGCAGCCCCTTGGTTGGCGGCAACACTGAAGCTTTCTTT CASSPLVGGNTEAFF NA TRBJ1-1 NA TRBV5-1
TGTGCCTGGACAAAATTTGATTACGAGCAGTACTTC CAWTKFDYEQYF NA TRBJ2-7 NA TRBV30
TGTGCCATCAGTGAGTCTGGGGGTAGTGCGAACACTGAAGCTTTCTTT CAISESGGSANTEAFF NA TRBJ1-1 NA TRBV10-3
TGCAGCGTTGAAGAATGGCGGCGAGAGACCCAGTACTTC CSVEEWRRETQYF many TRBJ2-5 NA TRBV29-1
TGTGCCACCAGCAGAGATCTTGTAGGACTAGCGGCCTCAAATGAGCAGTTCTTC CATSRDLVGLAASNEQFF NA TRBJ2-1 TRBD2 TRBV15
TGTGCCAGCAGTGGGGGAGAGGGCCTAAGCTCCTACAATGAGCAGTTCTTC CASSGGEGLSSYNEQFF many TRBJ2-1 NA TRBV28
TGTGCCATCAGTGGGACAGGGGGTAGGGACATTCAGTACTTC CAISGTGGRDIQYF few TRBJ2-4 TRBD1 TRBV10-3
TGTGCCAGCAGAACTGATCACAATGAGCAGTTCTTC CASRTDHNEQFF many TRBJ2-1 NA TRBV28
TGTGCCAGCAGTTCCCGGACAGTCTCAGGTACTGAAGCTTTCTTT CASSSRTVSGTEAFF NA TRBJ1-1 NA TRBV6-2/TRBV6-3
TGTGCCAGCAGCTTAACGACAGGGCCTATTCCAACCTACGAGCAGTACTTC CASSLTTGPIPTYEQYF many TRBJ2-7 TRBD1 TRBV7-2
TGCAGTGCTAGGGACAGGACCACAGATACGCAGTATTTT CSARDRTTDTQYF NA TRBJ2-3 TRBD1 TRBV20-1
TGCGCCAGCAGCCAAGACCAAATCACCGGGGAGCTGTTTTTT CASSQDQITGELFF NA TRBJ2-2 NA TRBV4-3
TGTGCCAGCAGCGTCCAAGGGAATACTCCAAGTGAAGCTTTCTTT CASSVQGNTPSEAFF few TRBJ1-1 NA TRBV7-2
TGCAGTGCTAGACCACCGGGACAGGGTTACAATGAGCAGTTCTTC CSARPPGQGYNEQFF many TRBJ2-1 TRBD1 TRBV20-1
TGTGCCAGCAGTGAAATCCGGACAGCAACTAATGAAAAACTGTTTTTT CASSEIRTATNEKLFF NA TRBJ1-4 NA TRBV2
TGCAGCGTCGACCGAGACTATGTAACAGATACGCAGTATTTT CSVDRDYVTDTQYF NA TRBJ2-3 NA TRBV29-1
TGTGCCAGCAGGGAGACGAACACCGGGGAGCTGTTTTTT CASRETNTGELFF few TRBJ2-2 NA TRBV6-6
TGTGCCACCAGCCGACAGGGCTATGGGGAGGGTGAAAAACGGTTTTTT CATSRQGYGEGEKRFF NA TRBJ1-4 TRBD1 TRBV15
TGCAGTGCTACTCCACAACTTACAGATACGCAGTATTTT CSATPQLTDTQYF many TRBJ2-3 NA TRBV20-1
TGTGCCAGCAGTTTAGGTAACGGAAATTCCTACGAGCAGTACTTC CASSLGNGNSYEQYF many TRBJ2-7 NA TRBV27
TGTGCCAGCAGCTTAGTAGCGGGGGGCCCGCGGGAGCTGTTTTTT CASSLVAGGPRELFF NA TRBJ2-2 TRBD2 TRBV11-1
TGTGCCAGCAGTTTCCGAGGGCTGGGACTAGTGAACTACAATGAGCAGTTCTTC CASSFRGLGLVNYNEQFF many TRBJ2-1 TRBD2 TRBV27
TGCAGTGCTACAAACCCAGGGGGGCCCGGCTACACCTTC CSATNPGGPGYTF few TRBJ1-2 TRBD1 TRBV20-1
TGTGCCAGCAGTTCTTGGGGTGGCTCCTACGAGCAGTACTTC CASSSWGGSYEQYF many TRBJ2-7 NA TRBV28
TGTGCCAGCAGTTACACGAGACTAGCGGGGGGCTACGAGCAGTACTTC CASSYTRLAGGYEQYF many TRBJ2-7 TRBD2 TRBV6-5
TGTGCCAGTGAGCGGGCTGGATCCGAGCAGTACTTC CASERAGSEQYF NA TRBJ2-7 NA TRBV12-5
TGTGCCAGCAGTGCCGGGCAGGGTAGAGAGCAGTACTTC CASSAGQGREQYF many TRBJ2-5 NA TRBV2
TGTGCCAGCAGTTTCTGGGACAGGGGGGAGACCCAGTACTTC CASSFWDRGETQYF many TRBJ2-5 TRBD1 TRBV6-6
TGTGCCAGCAGTAGCCGGGCCATCCCTTACAATGAGCAGTTCTTC CASSSRAIPYNEQFF many TRBJ2-1 NA TRBV2
TGCGCCAGCAGGGCCAGCCCACTAAATAGGAACAATGAGCAGTTCTTC CASRASPLNRNNEQFF many TRBJ2-1 NA TRBV5-1
TGTGCCAGCAGTCTCCGAGGCAGGGGGACGAATGAGCAGTTCTTC CASSLRGRGTNEQFF many TRBJ2-1 TRBD1 TRBV6-2/TRBV6-3
TGCAGTGCTTCTTCCCCCGCGGGAGGTAGCGCAGATACGCAGTATTTT CSASSPAGGSADTQYF NA TRBJ2-3 TRBD2 TRBV20-1
TGTGCCAGCAGTCAAAGGATCGTCGAGACCCAGTACTTC CASSQRIVETQYF NA TRBJ2-5 NA TRBV28